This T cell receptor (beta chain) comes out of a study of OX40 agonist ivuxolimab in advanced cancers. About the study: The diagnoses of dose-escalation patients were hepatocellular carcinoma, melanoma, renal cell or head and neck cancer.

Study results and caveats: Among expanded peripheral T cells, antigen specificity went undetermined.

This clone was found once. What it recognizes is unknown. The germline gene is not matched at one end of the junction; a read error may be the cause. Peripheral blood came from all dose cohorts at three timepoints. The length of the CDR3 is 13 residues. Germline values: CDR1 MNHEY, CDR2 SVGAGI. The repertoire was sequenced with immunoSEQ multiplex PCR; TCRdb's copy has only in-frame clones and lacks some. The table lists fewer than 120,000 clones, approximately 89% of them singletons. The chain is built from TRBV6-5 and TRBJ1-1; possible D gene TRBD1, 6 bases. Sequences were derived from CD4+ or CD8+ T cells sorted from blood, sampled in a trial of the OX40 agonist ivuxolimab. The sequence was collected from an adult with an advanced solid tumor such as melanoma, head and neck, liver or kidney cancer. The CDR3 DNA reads TGTGCCACGACAGGCTGGGGGAACACTAAAGCTTTCTTT. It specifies CATTGWGNTKAFF.